The rows below give T cell receptor beta chains drawn from one sample of a study of breast tumors, draining lymph nodes, adjacent tissues. Each CDR3 protein is one row after TCRdb ran MiXCR on the multiplex PCR reads. The sample records around 130,000 distinct CDR3 sequences, less than 35% being singletons. The sequencing sample was made of axillary lymph node tissue. The receptors shown here come from a female donor with breast cancer. Some clones in this sample may be carry-over from other donors' samples. The CDR3 runs from the conserved cysteine through the conserved F or W. The order of the fields is clone size, D gene, J gene, V gene, CDR3 DNA, CDR3 protein. D genes are given only for firm matches. Not every row has a clone size; where given, it reads once, few, many or a size class.

clone_size: NA; d_call: TRBD2; j_call: TRBJ2-5; v_call: TRBV7-9; cdr3_nt: TGTGCCAGCAGCGGCGGGGGGGGGTCCCAAGAGACCCAGTACTTC; cdr3_aa: CASSGGGGSQETQYF
clone_size: few; d_call: NA; j_call: TRBJ1-1; v_call: TRBV7-2; cdr3_nt: TGTGCCAGCAGCTTAGCGCCCGGGATGAGCACTGAAGCTTTCTTT; cdr3_aa: CASSLAPGMSTEAFF
clone_size: NA; d_call: NA; j_call: TRBJ1-4; v_call: TRBV5-1; cdr3_nt: TGCGCCAGCAGCTACTCCGGCAGGGCTGCAACTAATGAAAAACTGTTTTTT; cdr3_aa: CASSYSGRAATNEKLFF
clone_size: many; d_call: NA; j_call: TRBJ1-6; v_call: TRBV6-5; cdr3_nt: TGTGCCAGCAGTTACGGATTTGGGTATAATTCACCCCTCCACTTT; cdr3_aa: CASSYGFGYNSPLHF
clone_size: many; d_call: NA; j_call: TRBJ1-5; v_call: TRBV19; cdr3_nt: TGTGCCACCAAGGACCGGGGCAATCAGCCCCAGCATTTT; cdr3_aa: CATKDRGNQPQHF
clone_size: many; d_call: NA; j_call: TRBJ1-6; v_call: TRBV27; cdr3_nt: TGTGCCAGCAGGAGCAGGGGAAGTAATTCACCCCTCCACTTT; cdr3_aa: CASRSRGSNSPLHF
clone_size: NA; d_call: NA; j_call: TRBJ1-5; v_call: TRBV5-1; cdr3_nt: TGCGCCAGCAGCTTTCCTACAGGGTTGCATCAGCCCCAGCATTTT; cdr3_aa: CASSFPTGLHQPQHF
clone_size: many; d_call: NA; j_call: TRBJ2-1; v_call: TRBV24-1; cdr3_nt: TGTGCCACCAGTGGCCCGGACGGTAGCTCCTACAATGAGCAGTTCTTC; cdr3_aa: CATSGPDGSSYNEQFF
clone_size: NA; d_call: NA; j_call: TRBJ2-3; v_call: TRBV2; cdr3_nt: TGTGCTAGCCCCCGGGGGGATACGCAGTATTTT; cdr3_aa: CASPRGDTQYF
clone_size: NA; d_call: NA; j_call: TRBJ2-7; v_call: TRBV12-3/TRBV12-4; cdr3_nt: TGTGCCAGCAGTTTCCGGGGAGGCAGGGCGGGGTACGAGCAGTACTTC; cdr3_aa: CASSFRGGRAGYEQYF
clone_size: many; d_call: TRBD1; j_call: TRBJ1-2; v_call: TRBV30; cdr3_nt: TGTGCCTGGAGTGTACTAGGGGGCGCGACCTATGGCTACACCTTC; cdr3_aa: CAWSVLGGATYGYTF
clone_size: NA; d_call: NA; j_call: TRBJ1-3; v_call: TRBV2; cdr3_nt: TGTGCCAGCAGAGTTGGAGTCCGTCGTTCTGGAAACACCATATATTTT; cdr3_aa: CASRVGVRRSGNTIYF
clone_size: NA; d_call: NA; j_call: TRBJ1-1; v_call: TRBV7-9; cdr3_nt: TGTGCCAGCAGCTTAGAGGACACTGAAGCTTTCTTT; cdr3_aa: CASSLEDTEAFF
clone_size: many; d_call: NA; j_call: TRBJ2-3; v_call: TRBV7-2; cdr3_nt: TGTGCCAGCAGGACAGTCGAGGGGCGCACAGATACGCAGTATTTT; cdr3_aa: CASRTVEGRTDTQYF
clone_size: many; d_call: NA; j_call: TRBJ2-7; v_call: TRBV28; cdr3_nt: TGTGCCAGCAGTAGGGGGACCTACGAGCAGTACTTC; cdr3_aa: CASSRGTYEQYF
clone_size: NA; d_call: TRBD2; j_call: TRBJ2-1; v_call: TRBV28; cdr3_nt: TGTGCCAGCATAGGCGGGGGGGTATATGAGCAGTTCTTC; cdr3_aa: CASIGGGVYEQFF
clone_size: many; d_call: NA; j_call: TRBJ1-5; v_call: TRBV30; cdr3_nt: TGTGCCTGGAGTGTGGCTAGGGTTCAGCCCCAGCATTTT; cdr3_aa: CAWSVARVQPQHF
clone_size: many; d_call: NA; j_call: TRBJ1-4; v_call: TRBV3-1; cdr3_nt: TGTGCCAGCAGCTTCGGGGATGAAAAACTGTTTTTT; cdr3_aa: CASSFGDEKLFF
clone_size: NA; d_call: NA; j_call: TRBJ2-1; v_call: TRBV7-3; cdr3_nt: TGTGCCGGCAGCTTAACGTTGGGGGGCTTAAGCTCCTACCATGAGCAGTTCTTC; cdr3_aa: CAGSLTLGGLSSYHEQFF
clone_size: few; d_call: NA; j_call: TRBJ1-6; v_call: TRBV6-2/TRBV6-3; cdr3_nt: TGTGCCAGCAGTCACTCGAGCACGGCTGGCTCCTATAATTCACCCCTCCACTTT; cdr3_aa: CASSHSSTAGSYNSPLHF
clone_size: NA; d_call: TRBD1; j_call: TRBJ1-2; v_call: TRBV6-1; cdr3_nt: TGTGCCAGCAGTGGAGAGATTTCGGGGACAGATCCAATAGAGGGCTACACCTTC; cdr3_aa: CASSGEISGTDPIEGYTF
clone_size: many; d_call: TRBD1; j_call: TRBJ2-6; v_call: TRBV2; cdr3_nt: TGTGCCAGCAGGGGACAGGGGGCTGGGGCCAACGTCCTGACTTTC; cdr3_aa: CASRGQGAGANVLTF
clone_size: many; d_call: NA; j_call: TRBJ1-2; v_call: TRBV4-1; cdr3_nt: TGCGCCAGCAGCCCGAGGGCAGTCTATGGCTACACCTTC; cdr3_aa: CASSPRAVYGYTF
clone_size: NA; d_call: TRBD1; j_call: TRBJ1-1; v_call: TRBV28; cdr3_nt: TGTGCCAGCAGTCCGACAGGGTCTAGGACTGAAGCTTTCTTT; cdr3_aa: CASSPTGSRTEAFF
clone_size: many; d_call: TRBD1; j_call: TRBJ2-3; v_call: TRBV5-1; cdr3_nt: TGCGCCAGCAGCTCCCGACAGGGTAGCACAGATACGCAGTATTTT; cdr3_aa: CASSSRQGSTDTQYF
clone_size: many; d_call: NA; j_call: TRBJ2-3; v_call: TRBV13; cdr3_nt: TGTGCCAGCAGCCCACCCAGGGACGGCACAGATACGCAGTATTTT; cdr3_aa: CASSPPRDGTDTQYF
clone_size: NA; d_call: NA; j_call: TRBJ1-6; v_call: TRBV2; cdr3_nt: TGTGCCAGCAGAGGTCGGTACAGTTCACCCCTCCACTTT; cdr3_aa: CASRGRYSSPLHF